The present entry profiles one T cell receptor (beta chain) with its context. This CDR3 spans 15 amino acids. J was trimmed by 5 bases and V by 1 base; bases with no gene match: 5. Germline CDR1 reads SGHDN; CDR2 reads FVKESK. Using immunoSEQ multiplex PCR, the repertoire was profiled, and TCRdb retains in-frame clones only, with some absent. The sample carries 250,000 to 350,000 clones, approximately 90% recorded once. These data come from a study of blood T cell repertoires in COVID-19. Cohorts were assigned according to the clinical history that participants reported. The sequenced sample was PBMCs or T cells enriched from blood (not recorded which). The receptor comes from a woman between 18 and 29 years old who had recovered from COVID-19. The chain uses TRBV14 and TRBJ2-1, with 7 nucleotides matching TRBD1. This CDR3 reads CASSQGAQGNNEQFF. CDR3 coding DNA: TGTGCCAGCAGCCAAGGCGCACAGGGGAACAATGAGCAGTTCTTC. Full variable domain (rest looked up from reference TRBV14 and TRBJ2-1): EAGVTQFPSHSVIEKGQTVTLRCDPISGHDNLYWYRRVMGKEIKFLLHFVKESKQDESGMPNNRFLAERTGGTYSTLKVQPAELEDSGVYFCASSQGAQGNNEQFFGPGTRLTVL.